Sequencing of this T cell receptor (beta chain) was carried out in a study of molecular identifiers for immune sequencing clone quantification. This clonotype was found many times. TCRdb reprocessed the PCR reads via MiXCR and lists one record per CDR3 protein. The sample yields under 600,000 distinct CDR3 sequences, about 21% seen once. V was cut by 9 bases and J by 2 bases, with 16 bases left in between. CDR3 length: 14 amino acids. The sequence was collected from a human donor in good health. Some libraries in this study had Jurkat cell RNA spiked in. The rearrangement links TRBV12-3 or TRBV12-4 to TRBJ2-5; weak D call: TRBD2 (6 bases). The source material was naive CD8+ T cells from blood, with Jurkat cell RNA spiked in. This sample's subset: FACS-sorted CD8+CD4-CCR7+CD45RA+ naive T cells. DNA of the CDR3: TGTGCCAGTCACCCGGGGGTTCGACAAGAGACCCAGTACTTC. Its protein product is CASHPGVRQETQYF.